This TCR beta chain is from a study of shared clonotypes between healthy human individuals. CDR3 length equals 15 residues. The V segment lost 5 bases and the J segment 14 bases; nucleotides outside the gene matches: 16. Germline V CDR1 and CDR2: SGHTA, FQGNSA. TCRdb's table, derived via immunoSEQ multiplex PCR, lists solely in-frame clones and lacks some. Among some 1.4 million clones listed, about 96% were seen once. The sequence derives from a man aged 30 to 45 in good health. Input material: naive CD4+ T cells sorted from blood. Subset reported: CD45RA+ positively selected. The gene calls are TRBV7-2 and TRBJ2-1, with 9 bases fitting TRBD2. CDR3 nucleotide sequence: TGTGCCAGCAGCCAAAACCGCGGGCGGGAGGGCCTGAAGTTCTTC. This gives the protein CASSQNRGREGLKFF.